One and the same sample provided the 10 T cell receptor beta chains below, sequenced in a study of regulatory T cells in long-lasting Graves disease. According to the study, TCR beta libraries were built with iRepertoire HTBI primers and CDR3-region Arm-PCR. TCRdb used MiXCR to reprocess the multiplex PCR reads, holding one entry per CDR3 protein. The sample holds roughly 450,000 distinct CDR3 sequences, around a fifth seen once. Time point specified: persistent/refractory GD, antithyroid drugs over 5 years with positive TRAb. The TCR library was made from RNA extracted from PBMCs. Source: peripheral blood mononuclear cells (PBMCs), taken when the disease was refractory, from a patient treated with antithyroid drugs. These receptors were collected from a female donor with Graves disease.

This clonotype was picked up many times. This rearrangement joins TRBV2 to TRBJ2-5; D remains unclear. From germline, CDR1 is SNHLY and CDR2 FYNNEI. The CDR3 consists of 17 residues. V was shortened by 2 bases and J by 3 bases, with 19 bases between the two germline ends. CDR3 in DNA: TGTGCCAGCAGTGAATCGGACCCGTATCCCCAGGAAGAGACCCAGTACTTC. Protein product: CASSESDPYPQEETQYF.

V is TRBV5-8 and J is TRBJ1-6; tentative D call: TRBD1 (5 bases). The CDR3 extends over 18 amino acids. The V end was cut by 5 bases, the J end by 13 bases, with 31 bases between. CDR1 SGHTS and CDR2 YDEGEE come from the germline V gene. The CDR3 sequence: CASRIERLSGTGLIPLHF. The CDR3 DNA reads TGTGCCAGCAGAATCGAGAGGTTAAGTGGGACGGGATTGATCCCCCTCCACTTT.

This clonotype was found many times. The rearrangement uses TRBV29-1 and TRBJ1-6; D is unclear. The CDR3 loop spans 13 amino acids. Germline V CDR1 and CDR2: SQVTM, ANQGSEA. The V end lost 4 bases, the J end lost 7 bases, and 11 bases lay between the germline ends. CDR3 amino acids: CSVVKDGNSPLHF. CDR3 DNA sequence: TGCAGCGTTGTGAAGGACGGGAATTCACCCCTCCACTTT.

The chain links TRBV6-1 to TRBJ2-7, with a weak D call TRBD1 (6 bases). Germline assignment: CDR1 MNHNS and CDR2 SASEGT. Trimming pared 6 bases from V and 5 bases from J, leaving 14 bases between. The CDR3 length is 13 residues. The chain's CDR3 is CASRNSQGHEQYF. The CDR3 bases are TGTGCCAGCAGAAATTCACAGGGCCACGAGCAGTACTTC.

CDR3 loop: CASSLDIPQETQYF. In DNA form, the CDR3 reads TGCGCCAGCAGCTTGGACATACCCCAAGAGACCCAGTACTTC. The chain uses TRBV5-1 and TRBJ2-5, with unresolved D. CDR1 is SGHRS, CDR2 YFSETQ, per germline. V was trimmed by 0 bases and J by 1 base, leaving 7 bases between them. The CDR3 has 14 residues.

This chain joins TRBV4-1 and TRBJ2-5, with TRBD1 matching 8 bases. The length of the CDR3 is 14 residues. V was pared by 3 bases and J by 3 bases, with 3 bases of the junction left unmatched. Germline V gene data show CDR1 as MGHRA and CDR2 as YSYEKL. CDR3 residues: CASSQGQAEETQYF. In DNA, the CDR3 is TGCGCCAGCAGCCAGGGACAGGCCGAAGAGACCCAGTACTTC.

The chain has TRBV30 and TRBJ1-1, with D unclear. The CDR3 consists of 12 residues. Trimming took 2 bases from V and 9 from J, leaving 13 bases between them. Germline V CDR1 and CDR2: GTSNPN, SVGIG (reference sequence). As DNA, the CDR3 is TGTGCCTGGAGTAAACAGCCTAGGAAAGCTTTCTTT. It yields the protein CAWSKQPRKAFF.

This clonotype has a single count. At one of its ends the junction is not consistent with the germline gene, which may arise from a read error. The chain uses TRBV7-9 and TRBJ1-1; the D is unclear. The CDR3 totals 13 residues. CDR1 is SEHNR and CDR2 is FQNEAQ in the germline V gene (reference sequence). CDR3 DNA: TGTACCAGCAGCGGACGGTTGAACACTGAAGCTTTCTTT. Its protein is CTSSGRLNTEAFF.

V gene TRBV30 combines with J gene TRBJ1-1; D remains unclear. This CDR3 spans 12 amino acids. V was clipped by 4 bases and J by 10 bases, with 16 bases between them. CDR1 GTSNPN and CDR2 SVGIG come from the germline V gene (reference sequence). In DNA form, the CDR3 reads TGTGCCTGGATTCCCCCAGGAATGGGAGCTTTCTTT. This translates into CAWIPPGMGAFF. The full variable domain, in which reference TRBV30 and TRBJ1-1 provide the parts outside the CDR3, is SQTIHQWPATLVQPVGSPLSLECTVEGTSNPNLYWYRQAAGRGLQLLFYSVGIGQISSEVPQNLSASRPQDRQFILSSKKLLLSDSGFYLCAWIPPGMGAFFGQGTRLTVV.

This clonotype was detected a few times. V is TRBV5-1 and J is TRBJ2-2, with TRBD1 matching 10 bases. After removal of 4 bases from V and 3 bases from J, the junction contained 9 bases not matched to a gene. Germline CDR1 and CDR2: SGHRS and YFSETQ. The CDR3 runs to 17 residues. CDR3 sequence: CASSLTGGQGYTGELFF. The CDR3 DNA sequence: TGCGCCAGCAGCCTCACCGGGGGACAGGGGTACACCGGGGAGCTGTTTTTT.